The clone carrying this T cell receptor beta chain has a count of ten or more. The antigen remains unidentified. Library construction for TCR beta used iRepertoire HTBI primers and Arm-PCR of CDR3 regions. From the multiplex PCR reads, TCRdb called clonotypes with MiXCR, one entry per CDR3 protein. The sample includes hundreds of thousands of distinct CDR3 sequences, roughly 14% of them seen just once. Germline CDR1 reads SQVTM; CDR2 reads ANQGSEA. The V and J ends lost 6 bases and 2 bases, in that order; junction bases with no gene match: 5. This CDR3 region has 13 residues. The sample is drawn from a study of regulatory T cells in long-lasting Graves disease. Study-wide findings and caveats: Graves' patients with persistent disease showed TCR diversity lower than patients newly diagnosed. Persistent patients shared 2,741 public clonotypes among themselves. Newly diagnosed patients shared fewer, at about 890.

Time point: newly diagnosed GD, antithyroid drugs for less than 3 months. From PBMCs, RNA was extracted and then used to make the TCR library. These sequences were also reported in another study, on T cells in Graves' hyperthyroidism and ophthalmopathy.

The rearrangement links TRBV29-1 to TRBJ2-7; TRBD1 matches at 9 bases. This TCR was sampled from a man aged 25 to 40 with Graves disease. The sequences come from peripheral blood mononuclear cells (PBMCs), collected at new diagnosis, from a patient treated with antithyroid drugs. The CDR3 here is CSVRGTGPYEQYF. CDR3 DNA: TGCAGCGTCCGAGGGACAGGGCCCTACGAGCAGTACTTC.